The TCR beta chain described here comes from a study of Ad26.COV2.S vaccination and SARS-CoV-2 variants. Study information: Recipients of Ad26.COV2.S got it intramuscularly, once or twice 56 days apart. Points from the study as a whole: Comparable non-spike TCR breadth was observed in vaccine and placebo recipients.

There are 15 residues in the CDR3. In germline, CDR1 is SGHNT, CDR2 YYREEE (reference sequence). After removal of 4 bases from V and 3 bases from J, the junction contained 8 bases not matched to a gene. Treatment denoted: about 20 received Ad26.COV2.S at low or high dose, single or two shots; about five received placebo; per-sample allocation not given. The study sampled participants on day 63 after the first vaccine or placebo injection. In Boston, the donor was an adult between 18-55 years of age. It was Wuhan-strain SARS-CoV-2 spike that the Ad26 vaccine vector expressed. In regard to this clone: The target antigen is unknown.

Generated by immunoSEQ multiplex PCR, the TCRdb table keeps only in-frame clones and is missing some. The sample includes about 350,000 clones, 85% seen only once; the top ten take 3% to 4%. This TCR derives from a person aged 18-65 years who received the Ad26.COV2.S COVID-19 vaccine or a placebo. The chain employs TRBV5-4 and TRBJ2-7; 9 bases agree with TRBD1. The material was peripheral blood, obtained in a trial of Ad26.COV2.S vaccine versus placebo. The CDR3 coding sequence is TGTGCCAGCAGCCCAGGGACAGGGACCATCTACGAGCAGTACTTC. Translating it yields CASSPGTGTIYEQYF.